This T cell receptor beta chain was captured in a study of blood T cells in healthy people across ages. Then a second PCR, running roughly 6 to 12 cycles, was carried out with a sample-barcoded 5' primer and a J-beta primer mix. TCRdb itself ran the 5' RACE reads through MiXCR, one entry per CDR3 protein. The repertoire holds 900,000 to 950,000 distinct CDR3 sequences, with roughly 28% as singletons. The table lists this clonotype with a few counts. The CDR3 consists of 15 residues. V was cut by 4 bases and J by 0 bases, with 8 bases left in between. Germline V lookup: CDR1 SGDLS, CDR2 YYNGEE. These data also featured in a second study, about T cells of mothers and their children.

Sequenced material: blood. The V call is TRBV9, the J call TRBJ2-6; D gene ambiguous. The TCR sequence derives from a woman aged 40 to 55 in good health. CDR3 DNA sequence: TGTGCCAGCAGCAAACGAAGCTCTGGGGCCAACGTCCTGACTTTC. It translates to CASSKRSSGANVLTF.